This T cell receptor (beta chain) emerged from a study of sequential checkpoint blockade in melanoma. Study as a whole: TCRβ was sequenced from DNA of about a hundred pretreatment tumors.

The data were produced by immunoSEQ multiplex PCR, yet TCRdb's version contains in-frame clones alone and is incomplete. Of 6,000 or so clones listed, approximately 21% are singletons. Described treatment: randomized to nivolumab then ipilimumab (arm A) or the reverse (arm B). With V trimmed by 3 bases and J by 0 bases, 11 bases remained unmatched. CDR3 size: 18 residues. Germline loops: CDR1 LNHDA, CDR2 SQIVND (reference sequence). V is TRBV19 and J is TRBJ2-1, with 7 bases aligning to TRBD2. The TCR was taken from a human donor with melanoma. The starting material was tumor tissue (inferred from file names), obtained from a patient given nivolumab and ipilimumab in sequence. The CDR3 bases are TGTGCCAGTAGTATTCGTTCTCGGCGGGGGAGCTCCTACAATGAGCAGTTCTTC. Amino acids: CASSIRSRRGSSYNEQFF.